This is a list of T cell receptor beta chains from one sample in a study of memory CD4+ T cells and cytomegalovirus serostatus. Assay: immunoSEQ multiplex PCR; the TCRdb copy retains only in-frame clones and omits some. The repertoire includes 46,000 or so clones, about 73% of them detected once, and 0.75% to 1% sits in the top ten. Sequenced sample: memory CD4+ T cells from blood. The origin of the receptors is an adult in good health and CMV-seronegative. Each CDR3 is given with its conserved first and last residue. Fields, in order: J gene, D gene, clone size, V gene, CDR3 DNA, CDR3 protein. A D gene is named only where the DNA matches it firmly. Size tells how often a clone was seen (once, few, many) or the class of an expanded clone, and some rows leave it out.

TRBJ2-2	.	.	TRBV7-3	TGTGCCAGCAGCCCCCGGGGTGGGGAGCTGTTTTTT	CASSPRGGELFF
TRBJ1-5	.	.	TRBV6-5	TGTGCCAGCAGTTACAGGACCGGGACCCATCAGCCCCAGCATTTT	CASSYRTGTHQPQHF
TRBJ1-2	TRBD1	.	TRBV6-1	TGTGCCAGCTTTATAAGGGGGCGGGGCGGCTACACCTTC	CASFIRGRGGYTF
TRBJ2-7	TRBD1	.	TRBV6-5	TGTGCCAGCAGTTACTCAGGGGGACAGGGCTACGAGCAGTACTTC	CASSYSGGQGYEQYF
TRBJ1-5	.	.	TRBV10-3	TGTGCCATCAGTGAGTCGAGCAGAATCAATCAGCCCCAGCATTTT	CAISESSRINQPQHF
TRBJ1-5	.	.	TRBV18	TGTGCCAGCTCACGCGAGGGCCAGTCAAATCAGCCCCAGCATTTT	CASSREGQSNQPQHF
TRBJ2-2	.	.	TRBV18	TGTGCCAGCTCACCGTTCTACCAGAACACCGGGGAGCTGTTTTTT	CASSPFYQNTGELFF
TRBJ2-1	.	.	TRBV7-2	TGTGCCAGCAGCTTCAGACAGTCCTACAATGAGCAGTTCTTC	CASSFRQSYNEQFF
TRBJ1-2	.	once	TRBV5-6	TGTGCCAGCAGCTTGGTGTTGACTAATCTCGTGGACTATGGCTACACCTTC	CASSLVLTNLVDYGYTF
TRBJ2-1	.	.	TRBV29-1	TGCAGCGGTGGCCCCAAGTTGGGTGAGCAGTTCTTC	CSGGPKLGEQFF
TRBJ1-1	TRBD1	.	TRBV7-3	TGTGCCAGCAGCACAGGGGCGGTCACTGAAGCTTTCTTT	CASSTGAVTEAFF
TRBJ1-2	TRBD1	.	TRBV6-5	TGTGCCAGCAGTTACCACCGGACAGGGGGAACCTATGGCTACACCTTC	CASSYHRTGGTYGYTF
TRBJ2-3	TRBD1	.	TRBV4-3	TGCGCCAGCAGCCACCTCACAGGGGGCGGCACAGATACGCAGTATTTT	CASSHLTGGGTDTQYF
TRBJ2-1	.	.	TRBV7-3	TGTGCCAGCAGCTCCGGTTCTGAGGCAGGGGGGCATGAGCAGTTCTTC	CASSSGSEAGGHEQFF
TRBJ1-5	.	.	TRBV6-5	TGTGCCAGCAGTACAGGACAGTTCAATCAGCCCCAGCATTTT	CASSTGQFNQPQHF
TRBJ1-1	TRBD1	few	TRBV5-4	TGTGCCAGCAGCCCGGACAGGGGCACTGAAGCTTTCTTT	CASSPDRGTEAFF
TRBJ2-3	.	.	TRBV27	TGTGCCAGCAGTTTAGGAGGGGGGGGCACAGATACGCAGTATTTT	CASSLGGGGTDTQYF
TRBJ1-1	.	.	TRBV28	TGTGCCAGCAGTCCTGGTGAGGGGACCCCGTACACTGAAGCTTTCTTT	CASSPGEGTPYTEAFF
TRBJ1-2	TRBD1	.	TRBV5-1	TGCGCCAGCAGCCAGGACAGGGATGGCTACACCTTC	CASSQDRDGYTF
TRBJ2-3	.	.	TRBV27	TGTGCCAGCAGTGTCGGATCAACCACTAGAACAGATACGCAGTATTTT	CASSVGSTTRTDTQYF
TRBJ2-7	TRBD1	.	TRBV7-3	TGTGCCAGCAGCGTGGACAGGGACTACGAGCAGTACTTC	CASSVDRDYEQYF
TRBJ1-5	.	once	TRBV6-1	TGTGCCAGCAGTGACTACATTCAGCCCCAGCATTTT	CASSDYIQPQHF
TRBJ1-6	.	.	TRBV28	TGTGCCAGCAGACGACCCGGGAGCTCCTATAATTCACCCCTCCACTTT	CASRRPGSSYNSPLHF
TRBJ1-2	TRBD1	few	TRBV4-2	TGTGCCAGCAGCCAAGTCCCGAACAGGGGAGGCTACACCTTC	CASSQVPNRGGYTF
TRBJ1-1	TRBD1	.	TRBV28	TGTGCCAGCTCCGAGGACAGGGATAAAGCTTTCTTT	CASSEDRDKAFF
TRBJ1-6	.	.	TRBV4-2	TGTGCCAGCAGCCAAGATTTACGAACGGACCGGGCCCTCCATTCACCCCTCCACTTT	CASSQDLRTDRALHSPLHF
TRBJ2-2	TRBD1	.	TRBV19	TGTGCCAGTAGGACCCCCGGGACAGGGAACACCGGGGAGCTGTTTTTT	CASRTPGTGNTGELFF
TRBJ2-7	.	.	TRBV11-2	TGTGCCAGCAGAATACAGGGGACTAGTTACGAGCAGTACTTC	CASRIQGTSYEQYF
TRBJ2-1	TRBD2	.	TRBV27	TGTGCCAGCAGTTCCCGGACTACCCGGGGGGCCTACAATGAGCAGTTCTTC	CASSSRTTRGAYNEQFF
TRBJ1-5	.	.	TRBV6-6	TGTGCCAGCAGTCCCCCGGGCAATCAGCCCCAGCATTTT	CASSPPGNQPQHF
TRBJ2-5	.	.	TRBV5-8	TGTGCCAGCAGCGGGGGGACAGCTTTCCAAGAGACCCAGTACTTC	CASSGGTAFQETQYF
TRBJ2-3	.	.	TRBV5-1	TGCGCCAGCAGCTTGGCCTCGGGGGGCCCGGATACGCAGTATTTT	CASSLASGGPDTQYF
TRBJ1-2	TRBD1	few	TRBV30	TGTGCCTGGAGTCACAGGGGTCTCTATGGCTACACCTTC	CAWSHRGLYGYTF
TRBJ1-1	.	.	TRBV4-2	TGTGCCAGCAGCCAAGAATTGAGGCAGAACACTGAAGCTTTCTTT	CASSQELRQNTEAFF
TRBJ2-7	TRBD1	.	TRBV5-1	TGCGCCAGCAGCTTGGCTGGGACAGGGAACTACGAGCAGTACTTC	CASSLAGTGNYEQYF
TRBJ1-5	.	few	TRBV28	TGTGCCAGTTATAGCAATCAGCCCCAGCATTTT	CASYSNQPQHF
TRBJ1-4	.	.	TRBV2	TGTGCCAGCACCATAGAAGGCGGCTCCTATGAAAAACTGTTTTTT	CASTIEGGSYEKLFF
TRBJ1-2	.	.	TRBV6-1	TGTGCCAGCAGTGAAGTGGCAGTCTATGGCTACACCTTC	CASSEVAVYGYTF
TRBJ2-2	.	.	TRBV9	TGTGCCAGCAGCGTACGGGGGACCGGGGAGCTGTTTTTT	CASSVRGTGELFF
TRBJ1-5	TRBD1	.	TRBV7-2	TGTGCCAGCAGCTTCAATTTCGGACAGGGTTCCAATCAGCCCCAGCATTTT	CASSFNFGQGSNQPQHF
TRBJ2-5	TRBD2	few	TRBV6-5	TGTGCCAGCTCGGCGGGGGAAAAGACCCAGTACTTC	CASSAGEKTQYF
TRBJ2-3	.	few	TRBV29-1	TGCAGCGTCCGGCAGGGAGGCACAGATACGCAGTATTTT	CSVRQGGTDTQYF
TRBJ1-1	.	medium-sized	TRBV29-1	TGCAGCGTTCATGGGGTGGGAGGCACTGAAGCTTTCTTT	CSVHGVGGTEAFF
TRBJ1-5	TRBD1	.	TRBV29-1	TGCAGCGCGACTGACAGGGGCCGACGGGATAGCAATCAGCCCCAGCATTTT	CSATDRGRRDSNQPQHF
TRBJ2-1	.	.	TRBV4-3	TGCGCCAGCAGCCATGATTGGGGACCGAATGAGCAGTTCTTC	CASSHDWGPNEQFF
TRBJ1-3	.	medium-sized	TRBV2	TGTGCCAGCACTGCAGGGACTGGAAACACCATATATTTT	CASTAGTGNTIYF
TRBJ2-1	.	few	TRBV5-1	TGCGCCAGCAGCTTGGGGCAAAATGAGCAGTTCTTC	CASSLGQNEQFF
TRBJ2-1	TRBD2	.	TRBV6-5	TGTGCCAGCAGTTACGGGGCCGAACGGGGGGGCCAACAGTTCTTC	CASSYGAERGGQQFF
TRBJ1-1	.	.	TRBV10-3	TGTGCCATCAGGCCCGAACAGAGGAACACTGAAGCTTTCTTT	CAIRPEQRNTEAFF
TRBJ2-3	.	.	TRBV4-3	TGCGCCAGCAGCGAGGCGGGGACAACAGATACGCAGTATTTT	CASSEAGTTDTQYF
TRBJ1-2	.	once	TRBV28	TGTGCCAGCAGTACGAGAGGGTTGGACGGCTACACCTTC	CASSTRGLDGYTF
TRBJ2-6	.	.	TRBV19	TGTGCCAGTAGTAGGGGCAGGGGCCCTGGGGCCAACGTCCTGACTTTC	CASSRGRGPGANVLTF
TRBJ1-1	TRBD1	.	TRBV5-1	TGCGCCAGCAGCACAGGGGGGTTGAACACTGAAGCTTTCTTT	CASSTGGLNTEAFF